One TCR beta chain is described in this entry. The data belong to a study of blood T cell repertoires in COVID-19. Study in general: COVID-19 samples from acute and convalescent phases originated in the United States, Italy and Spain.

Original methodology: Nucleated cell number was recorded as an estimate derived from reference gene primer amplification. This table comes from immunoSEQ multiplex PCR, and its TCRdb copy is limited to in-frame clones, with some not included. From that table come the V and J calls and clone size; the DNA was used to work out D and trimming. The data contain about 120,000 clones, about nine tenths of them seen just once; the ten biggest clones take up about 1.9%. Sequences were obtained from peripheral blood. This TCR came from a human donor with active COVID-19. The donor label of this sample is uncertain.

CDR3: CASGLGRGNTEAFF. CDR3 coding DNA: TGTGCCAGCGGCCTGGGGCGCGGGAACACTGAAGCTTTCTTT. The chain joins TRBV5-8 to TRBJ1-1; weak D call: TRBD1 (5 bases). This CDR3 has 14 amino acids. The V gene lost 7 bases and the J gene lost 1 base, with 14 bases spanning the gap. Germline V lookup: CDR1 SGHTS, CDR2 YDEGEE.